This T cell receptor (beta chain) was captured in a study of CD8 T cells in Susac syndrome. TCR beta sequencing covered blood CD8+ and CD4+ T cells. Healthy donors constituted the controls, which were matched for age and sex. The CDR3 is made up of 20 amino acids. V trimming: 3 bases; J trimming: 3 bases; junction bases outside the gene matches: 22. It was with random hexamers that about 0.45 to 1 ug RNA was reverse transcribed. Multiplex PCR with immunoSEQ amplified the TCR beta CDR3 across 54 Vbeta and 13 Jbeta. TCRdb reanalysed the immunoSEQ multiplex PCR reads using MiXCR and keeps one entry per CDR3 protein. The data show 120,000 or so distinct CDR3 sequences, around 94% seen once.

This TCR came from a human donor in good health. The V and J genes are TRBV12-3 or TRBV12-4 and TRBJ2-7; 8 bases agree with TRBD2. The sample was CD4+ T cells from PBMCs. The CDR3 DNA sequence: TGTGCCAGCAGTTTTCGGCTAATATCACCCCTAGCGGGCGGCAACTACGAGCAGTACTTC. Encoded protein: CASSFRLISPLAGGNYEQYF.